This entry lists 32 T cell receptor beta chains sequenced from one sample in a study of PD-1 blockade in classical Hodgkin lymphoma. Data came from immunoSEQ multiplex PCR; TCRdb stores just in-frame clones and leaves some out. The profile covers under 110,000 clones, with more than 85% appearing a single time and more than 6.5% taken by the ten largest. After autologous stem cell transplantation all patients relapsed, and prior brentuximab vedotin exposure differed between cohorts. The sample consisted of peripheral blood mononuclear cells (PBMCs), taken before the second cycle of nivolumab. The source is a human donor with classical Hodgkin lymphoma.

The chain links TRBV4-2 to TRBJ2-7, with D perhaps assigned TRBD1 or TRBD2 (5 bases each). V was clipped by 3 bases and J by 4 bases, with 10 bases between them. This CDR3 has 13 residues. The V gene's germline CDR1 is LGHNA and CDR2 YNFKEQ. CDR3 residues: CASSHIGAYEQYF. The CDR3, as DNA: TGTGCCAGCAGCCACATCGGGGCTTACGAGCAGTACTTC.

This clone was observed once. The gene calls are TRBV7-3 and TRBJ1-1; 8 bases agree with TRBD1. Germline V CDR1 and CDR2: SGHTA, FQGTGA. V lost 5 bases to trimming and J lost 2 bases; unmatched junction nucleotides: 4. This CDR3 comprises 14 residues. Written as DNA, the CDR3 is TGTGCCAGCAGCCCTGACAGGGGCAACACTGAAGCTTTCTTT. Encoded protein: CASSPDRGNTEAFF.

The rearrangement links TRBV7-2 to TRBJ2-7; 13 nucleotides agree with TRBD2. The CDR3 loop spans 16 amino acids. With V trimmed by 5 bases and J by 2 bases, 6 bases remained unmatched. Germline lookup yields CDR1 SGHTA and CDR2 FQGNSA. In DNA, the CDR3 is TGTGCCAGCAGCGTAACTAGCGGGGGGGGTGCCTACGAGCAGTACTTC. Encoded protein: CASSVTSGGGAYEQYF.

The chain links TRBV7-9 to TRBJ2-2, with unresolved D. Per the germline V gene, CDR1 is SEHNR and CDR2 is FQNEAQ (reference sequence). The CDR3 length is 14 residues. The V end lost 3 bases, the J end lost 6 bases, and 11 bases lay between the germline ends. The CDR3: CASSFPPVAGELFF. The CDR3 DNA is TGTGCCAGCAGCTTCCCTCCGGTCGCCGGGGAGCTGTTTTTT.

V and J are TRBV11-1 and TRBJ2-3; 11 bases agree with TRBD2. The CDR3 is 16 residues long. The V segment lost 4 bases and the J segment 8 bases; nucleotides outside the gene matches: 11. Germline V gives CDR1 SGHAT, CDR2 FQDESV (reference sequence). As DNA, the CDR3 is TGTGCCAGCAGCTCTCTGACTAGCGGGGTTGGATCTACGCAGTATTTT. It codes for CASSSLTSGVGSTQYF. The full variable domain, in which reference TRBV11-1 and TRBJ2-3 provide the parts outside the CDR3, is EAEVAQSPRYKITEKSQAVAFWCDPISGHATLYWYRQILGQGPELLVQFQDESVVDDSQLPKDRFSAERLKGVDSTLKIQPAELGDSAMYLCASSSLTSGVGSTQYFGPGTRLTVL.

The rearrangement uses TRBV13 and TRBJ2-7, with a weak D call TRBD2 (6 bases). The length of the CDR3 is 13 residues. Trimming left V 5 bases short and J 6 bases short, with 14 bases between. Germline V lookup: CDR1 PRHDT, CDR2 FYEKMQ (reference sequence). This chain's CDR3 is CASSLGLPSEQYF. The CDR3 nucleotides are TGTGCCAGCAGCCTCGGACTACCTTCCGAGCAGTACTTC.

J is TRBJ1-2 and V is TRBV9; D may be TRBD1 (6 bases). Germline CDR1 SGDLS, CDR2 YYNGEE. This CDR3 spans 12 amino acids. The V end was cut by 4 bases, the J end by 7 bases, with 11 bases between. CDR3 sequence reads: CASSIQGSGYTF. DNA of the CDR3: TGTGCCAGCAGCATACAGGGCTCTGGCTACACCTTC.

The chain is built from TRBV5-1 and TRBJ1-5; D unclear. The V gene lost 2 bases and the J gene lost 4 bases, with 7 bases spanning the gap. The germline V gene has CDR1 SGHRS and CDR2 YFSETQ. The CDR3 spans 13 residues. The CDR3 region is CASSFGPNQPQHF. CDR3 DNA sequence: TGCGCCAGCAGCTTTGGTCCTAATCAGCCCCAGCATTTT. The variable domain in full, completed from reference TRBV5-1 and TRBJ1-5, reads KAGVTQTPRYLIKTRGQQVTLSCSPISGHRSVSWYQQTPGQGLQFLFEYFSETQRNKGNFPGRFSGRQFSNSRSEMNVSTLELGDSALYLCASSFGPNQPQHFGDGTRLSIL.

This clone was recorded only once. The chain couples TRBV11-2 to TRBJ2-7, with D possibly being TRBD2 (6 bases). From germline, CDR1 is SGHAT and CDR2 FQNNGV. Trimming left V 1 base short and J 2 bases short, with 15 bases between. The CDR3 loop spans 16 amino acids. CDR3 protein: CASSLVTLGGPYEQYF. The CDR3, as DNA: TGTGCCAGCAGCTTAGTCACCCTGGGAGGCCCCTACGAGCAGTACTTC.

V and J are TRBV5-4 and TRBJ2-2; D is perhaps TRBD2 (6 bases). Trimming shortened V by 6 bases and J by 6 bases, and 15 bases separated the two germline ends. The germline CDR1 and CDR2 sequences are SGHNT and YYREEE (reference sequence). CDR3 size: 14 residues. The CDR3 is CASKIWGEAGELFF. CDR3 coding DNA: TGTGCCAGCAAAATATGGGGGGAAGCCGGGGAGCTGTTTTTT.

The chain joins TRBV6-5 to TRBJ1-3, with D tentatively TRBD1 (6 bases). Trimming removed 0 bases from V and 1 base from J, with 7 bases in between. The CDR3 has 15 amino acids. Germline CDR1 is MNHEY and CDR2 is SVGAGI. The CDR3 DNA follows: TGTGCCAGCAGTTACTCCGGACAGTCTGGAAACACCATATATTTT. It specifies CASSYSGQSGNTIYF.

The chain recombines TRBV7-2 with TRBJ2-3; a possible D gene is TRBD1 (6 bases). The CDR3 is 15 amino acids. The ends were cut back, 5 bases at V and 3 bases at J, with 15 bases in the middle. The V gene's germline CDR1 is SGHTA and CDR2 FQGNSA. The CDR3 here is CASSLTGPATDTQYF. CDR3 nucleotides: TGTGCCAGCAGCCTTACAGGGCCGGCTACAGATACGCAGTATTTT.

V is TRBV4-3 and J is TRBJ1-2; a possible D gene is TRBD1 (5 bases). With 4 bases removed from V and 5 bases from J, the gap between germline ends came to 11 bases. The CDR3 length is 13 residues. Germline V gene lookup returns CDR1 LGHNA and CDR2 YSLEER. The CDR3, as DNA: TGCGCCAGCAGCCCCGGGACGGCTTATGGCTACACCTTC. Its translation is CASSPGTAYGYTF.

The J gene is TRBJ2-7, the V gene TRBV4-2; D is unresolved. This CDR3 spans 11 amino acids. Trimming took off 1 base at V and 2 bases at J, with 0 bases between the two ends. Germline CDR1 reads LGHNA; CDR2 reads YNFKEQ. Here the CDR3 reads CASSQAYEQYF. In DNA form, the CDR3 reads TGTGCCAGCAGCCAAGCCTACGAGCAGTACTTC.

V is TRBV29-1 and J is TRBJ1-1; D not certain. Germline CDR1 and CDR2: SQVTM and ANQGSEA. Trimming pared 5 bases from V and 1 base from J, leaving 20 bases between. The length of the CDR3 is 16 residues. CDR3 sequence: CSVLPRSPGTNTEAFF. CDR3 sequence (DNA): TGCAGCGTTCTCCCCCGGTCGCCGGGAACGAACACTGAAGCTTTCTTT. Filled out from reference TRBV29-1 and TRBJ1-1, the complete variable domain reads SAVISQKPSRDICQRGTSLTIQCQVDSQVTMMFWYRQQPGQSLTLIATANQGSEATYESGFVIDKFPISRPNLTFSTLTVSNMSPEDSSIYLCSVLPRSPGTNTEAFFGQGTRLTVV.

The chain joins TRBV28 to TRBJ1-2, with D possibly matching TRBD1 (5 bases). Germline CDR1 is MDHEN and CDR2 is SYDVKM. V lost 4 bases, J lost 4 bases, and 13 bases lay in between. This CDR3 comprises 14 residues. CDR3 in amino acids: CASSSVGRGYGYTF. CDR3 DNA sequence: TGTGCCAGCAGTTCGGTCGGGAGGGGCTATGGCTACACCTTC.

This clone was seen only once. The J gene is TRBJ2-3, the V gene TRBV9, with TRBD2 identical over 10 bases. Germline V gene lookup returns CDR1 SGDLS and CDR2 YYNGEE. The V and J ends lost 3 bases and 5 bases, in that order; junction bases with no gene match: 21. CDR3 length equals 20 residues. CDR3 in amino acids: CASSGRTVAGGWDARDTQYF. CDR3 nucleotide sequence: TGTGCCAGCAGCGGACGCACTGTAGCGGGGGGATGGGATGCTAGAGATACGCAGTATTTT. The full variable domain, with the rest looked up from reference TRBV9 and TRBJ2-3, is DSGVTQTPKHLITATGQRVTLRCSPRSGDLSVYWYQQSLDQGLQFLIQYYNGEERAKGNILERFSAQQFPDLHSELNLSSLELGDSALYFCASSGRTVAGGWDARDTQYFGPGTRLTVL.

V usage is TRBV5-1 and J usage is TRBJ2-3; 11 nucleotides align to TRBD1. The CDR3 spans 16 residues. With 2 bases clipped from V and 6 bases from J, the junction kept 8 bases outside the gene matches. Germline V gene data show CDR1 as SGHRS and CDR2 as YFSETQ. The CDR3 bases are TGCGCCAGCAGCTTACATGGACAGGGGGCCAGGGATACGCAGTATTTT. It is translated as CASSLHGQGARDTQYF.

The J gene is TRBJ2-2, the V gene TRBV9, with 9 bases identical to TRBD1. Unmatched junction bases numbered 11, after V lost 4 bases and J lost 7 bases. Germline CDR1 reads SGDLS; CDR2 reads YYNGEE. The CDR3 totals 16 residues. The CDR3 coding sequence is TGTGCCAGCAGCTCCGGGACAGGGAAAGGTGGCGGGGAGCTGTTTTTT. This translates into CASSSGTGKGGGELFF.

The chain is built from TRBV10-2 and TRBJ1-4, with a weak D call TRBD1 (5 bases). Germline CDR1 WSHSY, CDR2 SAAADI. Trimming took off 11 bases at V and 0 bases at J, with 13 bases between the two ends. This CDR3 has 14 amino acids. This CDR3 reads CAARDYSTNEKLFF. The CDR3 DNA reads TGCGCCGCGAGGGACTATTCAACTAATGAAAAACTGTTTTTT.

The rearrangement links TRBV5-1 to TRBJ1-4; tentatively, D is TRBD1 (6 bases). The CDR3 totals 15 residues. Germline CDR1 reads SGHRS; CDR2 reads YFSETQ. V lost 1 base, J lost 7 bases, and 14 bases lay in between. This CDR3 is CASSLWSGAGEKLFF. DNA of the CDR3: TGCGCCAGCAGCTTGTGGTCAGGGGCAGGTGAAAAACTGTTTTTT.

The CDR3 sequence: CSASRGQGYTF. DNA for the CDR3: TGCAGTGCTAGCAGGGGGCAAGGCTACACCTTC. V is TRBV20-1 and J is TRBJ1-2; 8 bases match TRBD1. CDR1 is DFQATT and CDR2 is SNEGSKA in the germline V gene (reference sequence). The V and J ends lost 3 bases and 8 bases, in that order; junction bases with no gene match: 2. This CDR3 spans 11 amino acids.

This rearrangement joins TRBV7-9 to TRBJ1-3; D unclear. V was clipped by 2 bases and J by 0 bases, with 5 bases between them. This CDR3 is 14 amino acids long. CDR1 is SEHNR, CDR2 FQNEAQ, per germline (reference sequence). As DNA, the CDR3 is TGTGCCAGCAGCTTAACAGTCTCTGGAAACACCATATATTTT. Amino acid sequence: CASSLTVSGNTIYF.

CDR3 residues: CARDYSNTGELFF. CDR3 DNA sequence: TGTGCTCGGGACTACTCGAACACCGGGGAGCTGTTTTTT. This chain joins TRBV30 and TRBJ2-2; 7 nucleotides agree with TRBD2. Per the germline V gene, CDR1 is GTSNPN and CDR2 is SVGIG (reference sequence). The CDR3 consists of 13 residues. The full variable domain, rest sourced from reference TRBV30 and TRBJ2-2, is SQTIHQWPATLVQPVGSPLSLECTVEGTSNPNLYWYRQAAGRGLQLLFYSVGIGQISSEVPQNLSASRPQDRQFILSSKKLLLSDSGFYLCARDYSNTGELFFGEGSRLTVL.

The chain has TRBV10-1 and TRBJ1-1; no reliable D call. V was cut by 10 bases and J by 0 bases, with 9 bases left in between. Germline values: CDR1 WNHNN, CDR2 SYGVQD (reference sequence). This CDR3 has 12 amino acids. For the CDR3, the DNA is TGCGCCAACACGGGGTTGAACACTGAAGCTTTCTTT. This codes for CANTGLNTEAFF.

This chain uses TRBV28 with TRBJ1-4; D gene ambiguous. The CDR3 has 16 residues. The germline CDR1 and CDR2 sequences are MDHEN and SYDVKM. Trimming pared 0 bases from V and 4 bases from J, leaving 12 bases between. The CDR3 DNA reads TGTGCCAGCAGTTTATGGGTTTGGGCCGATAATGAAAAACTGTTTTTT. The encoded protein is CASSLWVWADNEKLFF. Full variable domain (rest looked up from reference TRBV28 and TRBJ1-4): DVKVTQSSRYLVKRTGEKVFLECVQDMDHENMFWYRQDPGLGLRLIYFSYDVKMKEKGDIPEGYSVSREKKERFSLILESASTNQTSMYLCASSLWVWADNEKLFFGSGTQLSVL.

This CDR3 is CASSLEIRGSHYNSPLHF. The DNA for the CDR3 is TGTGCCAGCAGCTTAGAGATTAGGGGTTCCCACTATAATTCACCCCTCCACTTT. The V gene is TRBV11-2, the J gene TRBJ1-6; a weak D match, TRBD1 (5 bases). With 0 bases removed from V and 3 bases from J, the gap between germline ends came to 15 bases. This CDR3 contains 18 residues. From germline, CDR1 is SGHAT and CDR2 FQNNGV.

The rearrangement uses TRBV19 and TRBJ2-3; D remains unclear. Germline CDR1 and CDR2: LNHDA and SQIVND (reference sequence). The CDR3 extends over 16 amino acids. Trimming removed 2 bases at V and 3 bases at J, with 15 bases between. CDR3 loop: CASSITPGQATDTQYF. In nucleotides, the CDR3 is TGTGCCAGTAGTATAACCCCCGGGCAGGCAACAGATACGCAGTATTTT.

The chain links TRBV7-9 to TRBJ1-2; D gene ambiguous. The CDR3 is made up of 12 amino acids. V lost 10 bases to trimming and J lost 4 bases, with 13 bases between them. The germline V gene has CDR1 SEHNR and CDR2 FQNEAQ (reference sequence). CDR3 amino acids: CAIAGNFYGYTF. The CDR3 DNA reads TGTGCCATCGCTGGTAATTTCTATGGCTACACCTTC. Combining the CDR3 with reference TRBV7-9 and TRBJ1-2 gives the whole variable domain DTGVSQNPRHKITKRGQNVTFRCDPISEHNRLYWYRQTLGQGPEFLTYFQNEAQLEKSRLLSDRFSAERPKGSFSTLEIQRTEQGDSAMYLCAIAGNFYGYTFGSGTRLTVV.

The chain has TRBV18 and TRBJ1-1; D gene ambiguous. There are 16 residues in the CDR3. From germline, CDR1 is KGHSH and CDR2 LQKENI. V was cut by 1 base and J by 0 bases, with 12 bases left in between. For the CDR3, the DNA is TGTGCCAGCTCACCACAGGACTTTAGCTTGAACACTGAAGCTTTCTTT. This codes for CASSPQDFSLNTEAFF.

The chain is built from TRBV5-8 and TRBJ1-1, with unresolved D. Trimming removed 2 bases at V and 1 base at J, with 6 bases between. Germline assignment: CDR1 SGHTS and CDR2 YDEGEE. There are 13 residues in the CDR3. In DNA, the CDR3 is TGTGCCAGCAGCTTTAATAAGAACACTGAAGCTTTCTTT. Protein: CASSFNKNTEAFF.

The chain carries TRBV15 and TRBJ1-4, with unresolved D. This CDR3 spans 13 amino acids. Germline values: CDR1 LNHNV, CDR2 YYDKDF (reference sequence). Trimming removed 7 bases from V and 3 bases from J, with 9 bases in between. CDR3 amino acids: CATMTGANEKLFF. For the CDR3, the DNA is TGTGCCACCATGACTGGGGCTAATGAAAAACTGTTTTTT.